The next 6 T cell receptor beta chains were all read from a single sample in a study of T cell responses to AZD1222 COVID-19 vaccine. Some clones are missing from TCRdb's copy, which holds only in-frame ones; the method was immunoSEQ multiplex PCR. Of 95,000 to 150,000 clones in the sample, under 95% were seen once. Sequencing used peripheral blood, obtained on day 0 of AZD1222 vaccination. The receptor set was obtained from an adult in good health.

This chain joins TRBV7-9 and TRBJ2-1, with TRBD2 matching 8 bases. Germline CDR1 is SEHNR and CDR2 is FQNEAQ (reference sequence). V dropped 2 bases and J dropped 4; count of bases not matched to a gene: 4. CDR3 length: 15 amino acids. In nucleotides, the CDR3 is TGTGCCAGCAGCTTAATGGCGGGGGGTTACAATGAGCAGTTCTTC. It specifies CASSLMAGGYNEQFF.

The chain employs TRBV3-1 (or the pseudogene TRBV3-2) and TRBJ2-3; D not resolved. Per the germline V gene, CDR1 is LGHDT and CDR2 is YNNKEL (reference sequence). V gave up 1 base and J gave up 3 bases, with 5 bases separating them. CDR3 size: 13 residues. CDR3 nucleotide sequence: TGTGCCAGCAGCCAAGCCGGGACAGATACGCAGTATTTT. This codes for CASSQAGTDTQYF.

The V gene is TRBV10-1, the J gene TRBJ1-5; unclear D gene. Per the germline V gene, CDR1 is WNHNN and CDR2 is SYGVQD (reference sequence). The CDR3 totals 15 residues. The germline V and J ends were trimmed by 1 base and 4 bases, with 11 bases remaining between them. The CDR3 region is CASSEFYRSNQPQHF. CDR3 DNA: TGCGCCAGCAGTGAGTTTTACAGATCGAATCAGCCCCAGCATTTT.

The chain is built from TRBV13 and TRBJ1-2; D uncertain. There are 13 residues in the CDR3. Germline assignment: CDR1 PRHDT and CDR2 FYEKMQ (reference sequence). The ends were cut back, 8 bases at V and 3 bases at J, with 13 bases in the middle. The CDR3 DNA is TGTGCCAGCCGCCGGAGGGCTCACTATGGCTACACCTTC. It codes for CASRRRAHYGYTF.

J is TRBJ1-1 and V is TRBV19; 8 bases align to TRBD1. CDR1 and CDR2 from the germline V gene are LNHDA and SQIVND (reference sequence). The V gene end was trimmed by 8 bases and the J gene end by 2 bases; junction bases not matched to a gene: 4. The CDR3 is 13 amino acids. The CDR3 DNA is TGTGCCAGTCGGGACAGGAGTAACACTGAAGCTTTCTTT. Translated, it gives CASRDRSNTEAFF.

V gene TRBV2 combines with J gene TRBJ1-1, with 10 bases identical to TRBD1. This CDR3 spans 15 amino acids. V shed 7 bases and J 4 bases; nucleotides not matched to a gene: 9. CDR1 and CDR2 from the germline V gene are SNHLY and FYNNEI. The CDR3 protein is CASTGQGTRGTEAFF. The CDR3 DNA follows: TGTGCCAGCACGGGACAGGGGACACGCGGCACTGAAGCTTTCTTT.